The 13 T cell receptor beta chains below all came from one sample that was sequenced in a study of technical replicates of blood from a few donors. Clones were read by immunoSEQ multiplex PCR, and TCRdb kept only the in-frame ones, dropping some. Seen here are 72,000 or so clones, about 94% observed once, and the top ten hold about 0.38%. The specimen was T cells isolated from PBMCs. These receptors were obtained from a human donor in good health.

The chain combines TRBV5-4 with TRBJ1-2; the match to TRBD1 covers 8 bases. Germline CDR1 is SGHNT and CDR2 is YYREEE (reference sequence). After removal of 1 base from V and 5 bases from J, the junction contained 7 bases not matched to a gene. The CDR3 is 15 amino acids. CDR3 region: CASSLPGQDPYGYTF. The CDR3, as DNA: TGTGCCAGCAGCTTGCCGGGACAGGACCCTTATGGCTACACCTTC. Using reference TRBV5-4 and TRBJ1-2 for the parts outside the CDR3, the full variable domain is ETGVTQSPTHLIKTRGQQVTLRCSSQSGHNTVSWYQQALGQGPQFIFQYYREEENGRGNFPPRFSGLQFPNYSSELNVNALELDDSALYLCASSLPGQDPYGYTFGSGTRLTVV.

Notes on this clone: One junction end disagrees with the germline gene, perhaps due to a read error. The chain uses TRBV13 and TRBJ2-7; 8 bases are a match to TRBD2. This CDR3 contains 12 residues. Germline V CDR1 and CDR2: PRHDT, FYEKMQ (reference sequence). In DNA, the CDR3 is TGTGCCAGCAGCTTCGGGGGGGCCGAGGAGTACTTC. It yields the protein CASSFGGAEEYF.

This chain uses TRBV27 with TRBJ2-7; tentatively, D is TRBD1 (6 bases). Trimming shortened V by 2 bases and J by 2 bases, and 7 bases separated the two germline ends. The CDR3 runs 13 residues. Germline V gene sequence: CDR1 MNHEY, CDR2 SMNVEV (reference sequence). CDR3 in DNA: TGTGCCAGCAGTTTAGCAGGGGCCTACGAGCAGTACTTC. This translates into CASSLAGAYEQYF.

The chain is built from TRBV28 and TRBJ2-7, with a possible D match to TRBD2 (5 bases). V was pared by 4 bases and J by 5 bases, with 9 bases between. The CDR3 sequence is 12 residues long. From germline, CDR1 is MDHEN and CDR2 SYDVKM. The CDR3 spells CASSSARDEQYF. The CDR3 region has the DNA TGTGCCAGCAGTTCCGCGAGGGACGAGCAGTACTTC.

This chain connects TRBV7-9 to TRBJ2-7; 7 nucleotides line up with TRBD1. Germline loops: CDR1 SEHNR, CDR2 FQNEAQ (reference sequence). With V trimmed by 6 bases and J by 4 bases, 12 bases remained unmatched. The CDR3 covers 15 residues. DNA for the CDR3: TGTGCCAGCAGTCCCACCTTAGGGGGCATTTACGAGCAGTACTTC. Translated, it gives CASSPTLGGIYEQYF.

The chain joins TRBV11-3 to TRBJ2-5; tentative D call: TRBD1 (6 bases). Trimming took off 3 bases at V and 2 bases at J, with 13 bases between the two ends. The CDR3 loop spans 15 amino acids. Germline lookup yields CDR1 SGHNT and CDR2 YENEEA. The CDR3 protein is CASSFGRGGQETQYF. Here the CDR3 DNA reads TGTGCCAGCAGCTTTGGCAGGGGTGGACAAGAGACCCAGTACTTC.

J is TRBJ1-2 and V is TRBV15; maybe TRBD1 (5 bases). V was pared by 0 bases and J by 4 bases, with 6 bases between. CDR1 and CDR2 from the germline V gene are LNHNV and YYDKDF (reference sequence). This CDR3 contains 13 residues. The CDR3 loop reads CATSRDRVYGYTF. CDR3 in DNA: TGTGCCACCAGCAGAGACAGGGTCTATGGCTACACCTTC.

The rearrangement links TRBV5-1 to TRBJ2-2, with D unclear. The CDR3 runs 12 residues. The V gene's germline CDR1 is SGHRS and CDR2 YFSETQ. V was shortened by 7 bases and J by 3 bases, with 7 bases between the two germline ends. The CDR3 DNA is TGCGCCAGCCGCGAGCACACCGGGGAGCTGTTTTTT. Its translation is CASREHTGELFF.

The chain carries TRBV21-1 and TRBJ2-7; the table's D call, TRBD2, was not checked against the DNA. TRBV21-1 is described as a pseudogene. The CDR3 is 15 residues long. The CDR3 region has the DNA TGTGCCAGCAGCAAGTTGGCGGGGGCAGTCTACGAGCAGTACTTC. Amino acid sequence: CASSKLAGAVYEQYF.

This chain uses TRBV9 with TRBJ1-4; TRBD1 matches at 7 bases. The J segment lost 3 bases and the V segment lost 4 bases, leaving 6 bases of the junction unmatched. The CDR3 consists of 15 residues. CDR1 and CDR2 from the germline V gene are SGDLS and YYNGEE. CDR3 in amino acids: CASSPRQGSNEKLFF. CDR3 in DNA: TGTGCCAGCAGCCCCCGACAGGGATCTAATGAAAAACTGTTTTTT.

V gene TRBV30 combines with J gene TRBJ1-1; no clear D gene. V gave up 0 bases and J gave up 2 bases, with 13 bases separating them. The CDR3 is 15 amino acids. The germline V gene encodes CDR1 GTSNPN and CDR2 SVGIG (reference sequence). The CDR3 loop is CAWSVRSEPNTEAFF. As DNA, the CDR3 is TGTGCCTGGAGTGTACGGTCTGAACCCAACACTGAAGCTTTCTTT.

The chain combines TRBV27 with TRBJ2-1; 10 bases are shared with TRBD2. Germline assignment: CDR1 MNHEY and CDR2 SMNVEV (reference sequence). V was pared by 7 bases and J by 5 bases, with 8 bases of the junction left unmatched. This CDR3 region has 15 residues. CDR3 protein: CASKVRLAGDNEQFF. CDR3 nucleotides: TGTGCCAGCAAGGTGCGGCTAGCGGGAGACAATGAGCAGTTCTTC.

The CDR3 DNA follows: TGTGCCAGCCATCAAAGGGACAGGGGGCGAGGTGGCTACACCTTC. Protein sequence: CASHQRDRGRGGYTF. This chain joins TRBV21-1 and TRBJ1-2; the D call in the table, TRBD1, was not verified against the DNA. TRBV21-1 is noted as a pseudogene. The CDR3 is 15 amino acids.